The sequence of this TCR beta chain was determined in a study of Ad26.COV2.S vaccination and SARS-CoV-2 variants. The CDR3 extends over 14 amino acids. Trimming took off 5 bases at V and 10 bases at J, with 20 bases between the two ends. From germline, CDR1 is SGHAT and CDR2 FQDESV (reference sequence). Generated by immunoSEQ multiplex PCR, the TCRdb table keeps only in-frame clones and is missing some. The data hold 350,000 to 500,000 clones, with 70% to 90% observed a single time. Treatment in this sample: about 20 received Ad26.COV2.S at low or high dose, single or two shots; about 5 received placebo; per-sample allocation not given. Sampling was done on day 63 after the first vaccine or placebo injection.

The sample was peripheral blood, taken in a trial of Ad26.COV2.S vaccine versus placebo. V gene TRBV11-1 combines with J gene TRBJ1-1; maybe TRBD1 (6 bases). This clonotype was sampled from a person aged 18-65 years who received the Ad26.COV2.S COVID-19 vaccine or a placebo. CDR3 sequence reads: CASSAGGGPPGAFF. CDR3 bases: TGTGCCAGCAGCGCCGGGGGGGGCCCCCCGGGAGCTTTCTTT.